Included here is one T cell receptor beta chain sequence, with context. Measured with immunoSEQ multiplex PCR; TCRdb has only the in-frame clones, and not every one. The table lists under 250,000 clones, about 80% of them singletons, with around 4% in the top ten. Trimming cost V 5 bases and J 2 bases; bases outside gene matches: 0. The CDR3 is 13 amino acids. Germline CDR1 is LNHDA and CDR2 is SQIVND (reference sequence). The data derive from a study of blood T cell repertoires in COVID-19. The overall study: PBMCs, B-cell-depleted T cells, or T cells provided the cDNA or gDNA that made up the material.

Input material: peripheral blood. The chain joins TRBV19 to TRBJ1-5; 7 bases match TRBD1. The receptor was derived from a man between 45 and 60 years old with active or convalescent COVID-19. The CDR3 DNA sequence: TGTGCCAGTAGTCAGGGGGGCAATCAGCCCCAGCATTTT. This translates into CASSQGGNQPQHF.